The sequence of this T cell receptor (beta chain) was determined in a study of cytomegalovirus exposure and HLA in healthy donors. PCR involved 60 Vbeta and 13 Jbeta primers. Here immunoSEQ multiplex PCR was the method, and the copy in TCRdb shows in-frame clones only, minus some. In the table there are roughly 100,000 clones, around 84% of which are singletons. Germline CDR1 is LNHDA and CDR2 is SQIVND (reference sequence). The CDR3 is made up of 13 amino acids. The J segment lost 0 bases and the V segment lost 6 bases, leaving 2 bases of the junction unmatched. The chain employs TRBV19 and TRBJ2-7; 7 bases map to TRBD1. Sequencing was carried out using PBMCs. The TCR was taken from a man younger than 45 in good health and CMV-seronegative. CDR3 sequence: CASRDRSSYEQYF. CDR3 DNA sequence: TGTGCCAGTAGGGACAGGAGCTCCTACGAGCAGTACTTC.